These 3 T cell receptor beta chains were all obtained from the same sample, sequenced in a study of T cell responses to AZD1222 COVID-19 vaccine. TCRdb's table, derived via immunoSEQ multiplex PCR, lists solely in-frame clones and lacks some. The sample comprises approximately 130,000 clones, 80% to 90% of which are singletons, and approximately 9.4% rests with the top ten. The source material was peripheral blood, sampled 28 days after the second AZD1222 dose. The receptors stem from an adult who received the AZD1222 COVID-19 vaccine.

This clone is a singleton in its sample. CDR3 sequence (DNA): TGTGCCTGGAGCCAACAGGGATACGAGCAGTACTTC. Its protein is CAWSQQGYEQYF. The J gene is TRBJ2-7, the V gene TRBV30, with D perhaps TRBD1 (6 bases). Trimming left V 3 bases short and J 4 bases short, with 10 bases between. The CDR3 sequence is 12 residues long. CDR1 is GTSNPN, CDR2 SVGIG, per germline (reference sequence). Combining the CDR3 with reference TRBV30 and TRBJ2-7 gives the whole variable domain SQTIHQWPATLVQPVGSPLSLECTVEGTSNPNLYWYRQAAGRGLQLLFYSVGIGQISSEVPQNLSASRPQDRQFILSSKKLLLSDSGFYLCAWSQQGYEQYFGPGTRLTVT.

The J gene is TRBJ2-2, the V gene TRBV7-9; D may be TRBD2 (6 bases). Deletions cut 5 bases from V and 4 bases from J, with 17 bases between. The CDR3 has 16 residues. Germline CDR1 and CDR2: SEHNR and FQNEAQ (reference sequence). The CDR3 sequence is CASSIMGGFGTGELFF. CDR3 bases: TGTGCCAGCAGCATTATGGGGGGATTTGGCACCGGGGAGCTGTTTTTT.

The V gene is TRBV7-2, the J gene TRBJ2-7; the match to TRBD2 covers 9 bases. The J segment lost 2 bases and the V segment lost 4 bases, leaving 6 bases of the junction unmatched. This CDR3 comprises 15 residues. The V gene's germline CDR1 is SGHTA and CDR2 FQGNSA. Here the CDR3 reads CASSSQRGAAYEQYF. DNA for the CDR3: TGTGCCAGCAGCTCCCAGCGGGGGGCCGCCTACGAGCAGTACTTC. Using reference TRBV7-2 and TRBJ2-7 for the parts outside the CDR3, the full variable domain is GAGVSQSPSNKVTEKGKDVELRCDPISGHTALYWYRQSLGQGLEFLIYFQGNSAPDKSGLPSDRFSAERTGGSVSTLTIQRTQQEDSAVYLCASSSQRGAAYEQYFGPGTRLTVT.